The rows below give T cell receptor beta chains drawn from one sample of a study of blood T cell repertoires in COVID-19. TCRdb keeps only in-frame clones here, not all; method: immunoSEQ multiplex PCR. In the table there are around 100,000 clones, about 82% of which are singletons. Sequenced sample: peripheral blood. The origin of the receptors is a man aged 45-65 years with active or convalescent COVID-19. The CDR3 runs from the conserved cysteine through the conserved F or W. D genes are given only for firm matches. A row's size may be missing; if present it is once, few, many or a size class.

j_gene: TRBJ1-4
v_gene: TRBV3-1/TRBV3-2
d_gene: .
abundance: .
CDR3nt: TGTGCCAGCAGCCAGGGCAGATCCAATGAAAAACTGTTTTTT
CDR3aa: CASSQGRSNEKLFF

j_gene: TRBJ1-6
v_gene: TRBV10-3
d_gene: TRBD1
abundance: once
CDR3nt: TGTGCCATCAGTGACTCCCCAGACAGGGGAAACTCACCCCTCCACTTT
CDR3aa: CAISDSPDRGNSPLHF

j_gene: TRBJ2-7
v_gene: TRBV2
d_gene: .
abundance: .
CDR3nt: TGTGCCAGCAGCGCCGGGACTGGGAGCTCCTACGAGCAGTACTTC
CDR3aa: CASSAGTGSSYEQYF

j_gene: TRBJ2-3
v_gene: TRBV11-2
d_gene: TRBD1
abundance: .
CDR3nt: TGTGCCAGCAGCTTAGATGGGGGGACAGGGATAGATACGCAGTATTTT
CDR3aa: CASSLDGGTGIDTQYF

j_gene: TRBJ2-3
v_gene: TRBV11-2
d_gene: .
abundance: .
CDR3nt: TGTGCCAGCAGCTTAAGAGGGAGTGGTGCAGATACGCAGTATTTT
CDR3aa: CASSLRGSGADTQYF

j_gene: TRBJ2-1
v_gene: TRBV11-3
d_gene: .
abundance: .
CDR3nt: TGTGCCAGCAGCTCCGACCCCCTGAGGCATGAGCAGTTCTTC
CDR3aa: CASSSDPLRHEQFF

j_gene: TRBJ2-7
v_gene: TRBV6-5
d_gene: .
abundance: .
CDR3nt: TGTGCCAGCGTGGACACCTCGATCTACGAGCAGTACTTC
CDR3aa: CASVDTSIYEQYF

j_gene: TRBJ1-2
v_gene: TRBV29-1
d_gene: .
abundance: .
CDR3nt: TGCAGCGGAGGGGGGGAAAACTATGGCTACACCTTC
CDR3aa: CSGGGENYGYTF

j_gene: TRBJ2-1
v_gene: TRBV12-3/TRBV12-4
d_gene: .
abundance: .
CDR3nt: TGTGCCAGCAGAGAACGGAATGAGCAGTTCTTC
CDR3aa: CASRERNEQFF

j_gene: TRBJ1-6
v_gene: TRBV9
d_gene: TRBD1
abundance: .
CDR3nt: TGTGCCAGCAGCACCGGGACAGGGAATTCACCCCTCCACTTT
CDR3aa: CASSTGTGNSPLHF